One and the same sample provided the 27 T cell receptor beta chains below, sequenced in a study of blood T cell repertoires in COVID-19. Sequencing was performed with immunoSEQ multiplex PCR; in TCRdb, only in-frame clones are kept and a portion is missing. This table holds about 230,000 clones, 65% to 90% found once. Sequenced material: peripheral blood. These receptor sequences come from a woman aged 40 to 55 who had recovered from COVID-19.

This rearrangement joins TRBV6-5 to TRBJ2-2; 7 bases match TRBD1. The CDR3 consists of 15 residues. V gave up 6 bases and J gave up 4 bases; unmatched junction bases: 8. Germline-derived CDR1 and CDR2 are MNHEY and SVGAGI. CDR3 in DNA: TGTGCCAGCAGACGGGACAGCATTATCACCGGGGAGCTGTTTTTT. This translates into CASRRDSIITGELFF.

The chain combines TRBV5-5 with TRBJ1-3; D might be TRBD1 (5 bases). The CDR3 is 16 residues long. The ends were cut back, 2 bases at V and 3 bases at J, with 15 bases in the middle. CDR1 and CDR2 from the germline V gene are SGHKS and YYEKEE (reference sequence). The CDR3 region has the DNA TGTGCCAGCAGCTTTCAACCCCGGGGGGATGGAAACACCATATATTTT. Protein: CASSFQPRGDGNTIYF.

This chain links TRBV5-5 with TRBJ2-3, with 15 positions matching TRBD2. Trimming took 5 bases from V and 4 from J; bases not matched to a gene: 5. The length of the CDR3 is 16 residues. The germline CDR1 and CDR2 sequences are SGHKS and YYEKEE (reference sequence). As DNA, the CDR3 is TGTGCCAGCAGTTACGGGACTAGCGGGGGGCCAGATACGCAGTATTTT. Amino acids: CASSYGTSGGPDTQYF.

Concerning this clone itself: The identical CDR3 is also encoded by other nucleotide sequences in the sample. The chain joins TRBV30 to TRBJ1-5; 9 positions agree with TRBD1. The V and J ends lost 3 bases and 5 bases, in that order; junction bases with no gene match: 2. The CDR3 has 13 residues. CDR1 GTSNPN and CDR2 SVGIG come from the germline V gene (reference sequence). Here the CDR3 reads CAWSRQGDQPQHF. Here the CDR3 DNA reads TGTGCCTGGAGCCGACAGGGGGATCAGCCCCAGCATTTT.

The rearrangement links TRBV13 to TRBJ2-7, with 7 bases that match TRBD2. The CDR3 length is 13 residues. The ends lost 3 bases at V and 4 bases at J; junction bases unmatched: 3. Germline CDR1 is PRHDT and CDR2 is FYEKMQ (reference sequence). CDR3 protein: CASSLGRGYEQYF. The CDR3 DNA reads TGTGCCAGCAGCTTGGGGCGGGGGTACGAGCAGTACTTC.

The rearrangement joins TRBV19 to TRBJ1-5, with a possible D match to TRBD1 (6 bases). The V gene lost 7 bases and the J gene lost 3 bases, with 16 bases spanning the gap. Germline V lookup: CDR1 LNHDA, CDR2 SQIVND (reference sequence). The CDR3 runs to 15 residues. The CDR3 DNA sequence: TGTGCCAGTACCCTTAGGGGGACAATCAATCAGCCCCAGCATTTT. It codes for CASTLRGTINQPQHF.

This chain links TRBV10-3 with TRBJ1-2, with 8 bases identical to TRBD1. V lost 10 bases and J lost 4; bases outside the gene matches: 8. This CDR3 contains 13 residues. Germline V gives CDR1 ENHRY, CDR2 SYGVKD. The CDR3, as DNA: TGTGCCACGTCAACCACAGGGGGCTATGGCTACACCTTC. Translating it yields CATSTTGGYGYTF.

The genes are TRBV10-3 and TRBJ2-5; unclear D gene. Trimming removed 6 bases from V and 5 bases from J, with 7 bases in between. CDR3 size: 11 residues. Germline CDR1 ENHRY, CDR2 SYGVKD. The CDR3 DNA reads TGTGCCATCAGAAACGGGGAGACCCAGTACTTC. It yields the protein CAIRNGETQYF.

The CDR3 coding sequence is TGTGCCAGCAACCCAGGTTCTCAGGTGGGCGTAGGGACCCAGTACTTC. Translation: CASNPGSQVGVGTQYF. The chain carries TRBV7-2 and TRBJ2-5; no clear D. The V and J ends lost 7 bases and 7 bases respectively, with 25 bases between them. CDR1 and CDR2 from the germline V gene are SGHTA and FQGNSA. The CDR3 length is 16 residues.

Written as DNA, the CDR3 is TGCGCCAGCAGCAAGGGGAACTCTGGAAACACCATATATTTT. Protein: CASSKGNSGNTIYF. The rearrangement joins TRBV5-1 to TRBJ1-3, with a weak D call TRBD1 (5 bases). The V and J ends lost 4 bases and 0 bases respectively, with 8 bases between them. The CDR3 runs to 14 residues. CDR1 SGHRS and CDR2 YFSETQ come from the germline V gene.

The chain is built from TRBV5-6 and TRBJ2-5; D gene ambiguous. V was pared by 1 base and J by 4 bases, with 14 bases between. Germline V lookup: CDR1 SGHDT, CDR2 YYEEEE. The CDR3 sequence is 15 residues long. In nucleotides, the CDR3 is TGTGCCAGCAGCTTGAGCCCGGCGGTAGGAGAGACCCAGTACTTC. Translating gives CASSLSPAVGETQYF.

This clone was recorded a few times. The chain is built from TRBV7-8 and TRBJ1-2; TRBD1 might be the D (6 bases). The CDR3 extends over 16 amino acids. The V gene's germline CDR1 is SGHVS and CDR2 FQNEAQ. V lost 5 bases, J lost 3 bases, and 19 bases lay in between. The CDR3 bases are TGTGCCAGCAGCCGAGAGACAGGACGGGTGGACTATGGCTACACCTTC. Protein sequence: CASSRETGRVDYGYTF. The whole variable domain, filled in from reference TRBV7-8 and TRBJ1-2, reads GAGVSQSPRYKVAKRGQDVALRCDPISGHVSLFWYQQALGQGPEFLTYFQNEAQLDKSGLPSDRFFAERPEGSVSTLKIQRTQQEDSAVYLCASSRETGRVDYGYTFGSGTRLTVV.

V is TRBV11-2 and J is TRBJ2-3; the D is unclear. CDR3 length equals 12 residues. V dropped 6 bases and J dropped 0 bases, with 4 bases sitting between them. Germline CDR1 is SGHAT and CDR2 is FQNNGV. The CDR3 DNA follows: TGTGCCAGCAGGAGGAGCACAGATACGCAGTATTTT. Translated: CASRRSTDTQYF.

V gene TRBV12-3 or TRBV12-4 combines with J gene TRBJ2-7; weak D call: TRBD1 (7 bases). CDR3 size: 12 residues. The V end lost 6 bases, the J end lost 4 bases, and 10 bases lay between the germline ends. The CDR3 spells CASSQGGYEQYF. CDR3 nucleotides: TGTGCCAGCAGCCAGGGGGGATACGAGCAGTACTTC.

This sequence joins TRBV7-2 and TRBJ1-1, with TRBD1 matching over 7 bases. CDR3 length: 13 residues. With 4 bases clipped from V and 5 bases from J, the junction kept 4 bases outside the gene matches. The germline V gene encodes CDR1 SGHTA and CDR2 FQGNSA. The CDR3 nucleotides read TGTGCCAGCAGCTCCCCAGGGGGTACTGAAGCTTTCTTT. Residues: CASSSPGGTEAFF.

The chain uses TRBV18 and TRBJ1-1, with 9 bases that match TRBD1. The CDR3 has 16 amino acids. Germline values: CDR1 KGHSH, CDR2 LQKENI. The V and J ends lost 6 bases and 5 bases, in that order; junction bases with no gene match: 13. The CDR3: CASSQTGQGQGTEAFF. Written as DNA, the CDR3 is TGTGCCAGCTCCCAAACGGGACAGGGCCAGGGGACTGAAGCTTTCTTT. Full variable domain (outside the CDR3, taken from reference TRBV18 and TRBJ1-1): NAGVMQNPRHLVRRRGQEARLRCSPMKGHSHVYWYRQLPEEGLKFMVYLQKENIIDESGMPKERFSAEFPKEGPSILRIQQVVRGDSAAYFCASSQTGQGQGTEAFFGQGTRLTVV.

This chain joins TRBV3-1 (or the pseudogene TRBV3-2) and TRBJ1-5, with TRBD1 identical over 9 bases. This CDR3 has 19 residues. V gave up 4 bases and J gave up 2 bases; unmatched junction bases: 15. Germline loops: CDR1 LGHDT, CDR2 YNNKEL (reference sequence). The CDR3 DNA reads TGTGCCAGCAGCCGGAACAGGGGGCTATCTTCGGGTGGCAATCAGCCCCAGCATTTT. This sequence encodes CASSRNRGLSSGGNQPQHF.

This clone was seen a handful of times. This chain joins TRBV4-3 and TRBJ1-5; D unclear. Trimming removed 0 bases at V and 0 bases at J, with 12 bases between. Germline CDR1 reads LGHNA; CDR2 reads YSLEER. CDR3 size: 17 residues. The CDR3 sequence: CASSQEPYSFSNQPQHF. Here the CDR3 DNA reads TGCGCCAGCAGCCAAGAACCCTACTCGTTTAGCAATCAGCCCCAGCATTTT.

The chain links TRBV4-1 to TRBJ2-2; 12 bases align to TRBD2. J lost 7 bases, V lost 1 base, and 7 bases had no gene match. Germline CDR1 and CDR2: MGHRA and YSYEKL. This CDR3 has 17 residues. The CDR3 loop reads CASSQANMGLAGGELFF. CDR3 bases: TGCGCCAGCAGCCAAGCAAACATGGGACTAGCGGGCGGGGAGCTGTTTTTT.

This chain connects TRBV29-1 to TRBJ2-5; D might be TRBD2 (5 bases). Per the germline V gene, CDR1 is SQVTM and CDR2 is ANQGSEA. This CDR3 is built from 13 residues. V lost 6 bases, J lost 5 bases, and 16 bases lay in between. CDR3 in DNA: TGCAGCGTCGAACGAGGGATCGGGGAGACCCAGTACTTC. Translating it yields CSVERGIGETQYF.

The V call is TRBV10-3, the J call TRBJ2-5; possibly TRBD2 for D (5 bases). CDR1 and CDR2 from the germline V gene are ENHRY and SYGVKD. The V end lost 6 bases, the J end lost 2 bases, and 10 bases lay between the germline ends. CDR3 length: 13 residues. The CDR3 reads CAISSGKQETQYF. The CDR3 DNA reads as TGTGCCATCAGCTCCGGGAAGCAAGAGACCCAGTACTTC.

This sequence joins TRBV6-5 and TRBJ1-1; 7 bases map to TRBD1. Per the germline V gene, CDR1 is MNHEY and CDR2 is SVGAGI. After removal of 7 bases from V and 1 base from J, the junction contained 3 bases not matched to a gene. There are 13 residues in the CDR3. The CDR3 spells CASKAGGNTEAFF. Here the CDR3 DNA reads TGTGCCAGCAAGGCAGGGGGGAACACTGAAGCTTTCTTT.

V is TRBV29-1 and J is TRBJ2-3; D gene uncertain. The CDR3 has 15 residues. Trimming removed 5 bases from V and 3 bases from J, with 18 bases in between. Germline V gene lookup returns CDR1 SQVTM and CDR2 ANQGSEA. CDR3 sequence: CSVSLLRQPTDTQYF. The CDR3 DNA is TGCAGCGTTTCGCTATTGAGGCAACCTACAGATACGCAGTATTTT.

A single count supports this clone. This chain connects TRBV7-2 to TRBJ2-7, with TRBD2 identical over 7 bases. CDR3 length: 14 amino acids. The germline CDR1 and CDR2 sequences are SGHTA and FQGNSA. V dropped 5 bases and J dropped 0; count of bases not matched to a gene: 4. This chain's CDR3 is CASSLRDYSYEQYF. In nucleotides, the CDR3 is TGTGCCAGCAGCCTCCGGGACTACTCCTACGAGCAGTACTTC.

The chain employs TRBV5-5 and TRBJ2-5; TRBD2 aligns across 8 bases. The V gene's germline CDR1 is SGHKS and CDR2 YYEKEE (reference sequence). The ends lost 6 bases at V and 2 bases at J; junction bases unmatched: 6. The CDR3 sequence is 14 residues long. The CDR3 protein is CASTLTSGQETQYF. The CDR3 DNA reads as TGTGCCAGCACCCTTACTAGCGGACAAGAGACCCAGTACTTC.

The chain uses TRBV19 and TRBJ2-1, with a weak D call TRBD1 (6 bases). CDR3 length: 16 residues. Trimming removed 4 bases from V and 7 bases from J, with 20 bases in between. The germline V gene encodes CDR1 LNHDA and CDR2 SQIVND (reference sequence). The CDR3 loop is CASSTTLRQGRNEQFF. The CDR3 coding sequence is TGTGCCAGTAGTACCACTCTGAGGCAGGGGAGAAATGAGCAGTTCTTC.

The chain employs TRBV28 and TRBJ1-1; TRBD1 matches at 7 bases. Germline CDR1 reads MDHEN; CDR2 reads SYDVKM. This CDR3 comprises 15 residues. The CDR3 region has the DNA TGTGCAATACAGGGGACCGCACCCAAGAACACTGAAGCTTTCTTT. It is translated as CAIQGTAPKNTEAFF.